The text below deals with one T cell receptor beta chain. Its antigen is unknown. This sample was included in a study of shared clonotypes between healthy human individuals. Background on the study: CD4 naive and CD4 memory each took three plates per donor, while CD8 naive took two and CD8 memory one. General study results and limits: Non-shared clonotypes had lower generation probabilities than those shared by all four donors. Clonotype sharing among donors likely depends on sequencing depth.

This table comes from immunoSEQ multiplex PCR, and its TCRdb copy is limited to in-frame clones, with some not included. This table holds over a million clones, approximately 96% found once. This sequence was found in a man aged 25-40 years in good health. Sequencing was performed on naive CD4+ T cells sorted from blood. Indicated subset: CD45RA+ positively selected.

The CDR3 DNA reads TGTGCCAGCAGCGTAGGCCCTAGAGGGGGTAATGAGCAGTTCTTC. Translating gives CASSVGPRGGNEQFF. This chain links TRBV9 with TRBJ2-1; a possible D gene is TRBD1 (6 bases). V was trimmed by 0 bases and J by 7 bases, leaving 14 bases between them. This CDR3 has 15 residues. The germline V gene encodes CDR1 SGDLS and CDR2 YYNGEE. Looking up the rest from reference TRBV9 and TRBJ2-1 gives the full variable domain: DSGVTQTPKHLITATGQRVTLRCSPRSGDLSVYWYQQSLDQGLQFLIQYYNGEERAKGNILERFSAQQFPDLHSELNLSSLELGDSALYFCASSVGPRGGNEQFFGPGTRLTVL.